The 2 T cell receptor beta chains below all came from one sample that was sequenced in a study of T cells in Graves' hyperthyroidism and ophthalmopathy. Using RNA transcripts as the source, TCR beta CDR3 regions were amplified. The HTBI primer set was used in a first-round RT-PCR of the TCR CDR3. TCRdb analysed the multiplex PCR reads with MiXCR anew, one entry per CDR3 protein. The sample comprises 460,000 or so distinct CDR3 sequences, approximately 15% of which are singletons, and 15% to 20% rests with the top ten. What was sequenced was blood. The receptors stem from a woman aged 18-35 years with Graves' hyperthyroidism.

The genes are TRBV5-1 and TRBJ2-1; the D gene is possibly TRBD2 (6 bases). V was pared by 0 bases and J by 7 bases, with 35 bases between. The CDR3 has 22 amino acids. Germline CDR1 reads SGHRS; CDR2 reads YFSETQ. For the CDR3, the DNA is TGCGCCAGCAGCTTGGAATGGATCGGGAGTTTAGCGTATGAGGGTGCGTATAATGAGCAGTTCTTC. It translates to CASSLEWIGSLAYEGAYNEQFF.

This clonotype has more than one count but fewer than ten. The chain joins TRBV5-4 to TRBJ2-7; tentatively, D is TRBD1 (5 bases). Germline V gene data show CDR1 as SGHNT and CDR2 as YYREEE (reference sequence). With 0 bases removed from V and 2 bases from J, the gap between germline ends came to 15 bases. The CDR3 loop spans 16 amino acids. CDR3 sequence reads: CASSLGEGASTYEQYV. CDR3 DNA sequence: TGTGCCAGCAGCTTGGGTGAAGGGGCGTCGACCTACGAGCAGTACGTC.